Below are 31 T cell receptor beta chains sequenced from a single sample in a study of preoperative IRX-2 immunotherapy in early breast cancer (dated by TCRdb to between 2019 and 2020). The treatment or condition label here, explained by the study, means: preoperative locoregional IRX-2 cytokine immunotherapy. The library was generated by the immunoSEQ multiplex PCR assay. In TCRdb, the immuneACCESS table is reduced to in-frame sequences with V and J assigned. These tables do not hold every clone; where another copy was compared, an unresolved V gene accounts for under half, and the others remain unexplained. The sample yields 5,000 to 6,500 clones; around 61% were counted once. The ten top clones hold 8% to 13% of the sample. Sequencing used tumor tissue, obtained before IRX-2 immunotherapy. Receptors originate from a human donor with breast cancer.

The chain employs TRBV6-8 and TRBJ2-1, with 7 bases fitting TRBD1. CDR3 length: 14 amino acids. The ends lost 2 bases at V and 8 bases at J; junction bases unmatched: 6. The germline V gene has CDR1 MNHGY and CDR2 SAAAGT. CDR3 protein: CASSYSQGVDEQFF. The CDR3 nucleotides are TGTGCCAGCAGTTACAGTCAGGGGGTCGATGAGCAGTTCTTC.

This clone was found a few times. V usage is TRBV6-7 and J usage is TRBJ2-7; no firm D call. TRBV6-7 is assigned to the ORF class and has an uncertain function. Trimming shortened V by 6 bases and J by 2 bases, and 5 bases separated the two germline ends. This CDR3 has 11 amino acids. For the CDR3, the DNA is TGTGCCAGCAGGGGAACCTACGAGCAGTACTTC. Amino acids: CASRGTYEQYF.

The chain has TRBV19 and TRBJ2-2, with 7 bases lining up with TRBD2. Germline-derived CDR1 and CDR2 are LNHDA and SQIVND (reference sequence). V shed 4 bases, J shed 0 bases, and the junction held 2 bases outside the gene matches. The CDR3 extends over 15 amino acids. CDR3 DNA: TGTGCCAGTAGTACTCTAGCGGCGAACACCGGGGAGCTGTTTTTT. Its translation: CASSTLAANTGELFF.

This clone was recorded only once. The V call is TRBV6-8, the J call TRBJ2-3; no clear D gene. V dropped 5 bases and J dropped 4 bases, with 7 bases sitting between them. Germline V gives CDR1 MNHGY, CDR2 SAAAGT. This CDR3 is 12 amino acids long. The CDR3 nucleotides read TGTGCCAGCAGTCCTAACTCAGATACGCAGTATTTT. Its protein is CASSPNSDTQYF.

The chain employs TRBV28 and TRBJ2-3; 8 bases align to TRBD2. This CDR3 comprises 16 residues. CDR1 and CDR2 from the germline V gene are MDHEN and SYDVKM. V was pared by 5 bases and J by 6 bases, with 13 bases of the junction left unmatched. The CDR3 DNA sequence: TGTGCCAGCAGTCAAACGACAGCGGGAGTACCGGATACGCAGTATTTT. Translating gives CASSQTTAGVPDTQYF. Variable domain in full (rest from reference TRBV28 and TRBJ2-3): DVKVTQSSRYLVKRTGEKVFLECVQDMDHENMFWYRQDPGLGLRLIYFSYDVKMKEKGDIPEGYSVSREKKERFSLILESASTNQTSMYLCASSQTTAGVPDTQYFGPGTRLTVL.

The chain uses TRBV6-7 and TRBJ1-2; TRBD1 matches at 7 bases. TRBV6-7 is recorded as an ORF, its role being uncertain. The CDR3 is 11 amino acids. With V trimmed by 10 bases and J by 6 bases, 5 bases remained unmatched. The CDR3 nucleotides are TGTGCCACGACAGGGTTTGATGGCTACACCTTC. As protein: CATTGFDGYTF.

The chain uses TRBV23-1 and TRBJ2-7, with 10 bases fitting TRBD2. TRBV23-1 is an open reading frame, and its role is uncertain. The junction had 9 bases not matched to a gene; V was cut back by 6 bases and J by 7 bases. This CDR3 region has 14 residues. The CDR3 DNA reads as TGCGCCAGCAGCCAAGAGGTACTAGCGGGAGAGCAGTACTTC. Its translation: CASSQEVLAGEQYF.

The chain uses TRBV19 and TRBJ1-1; a weak D match, TRBD1 (6 bases). Germline V gives CDR1 LNHDA, CDR2 SQIVND (reference sequence). V lost 6 bases and J lost 1, with 12 bases in between. CDR3 length equals 14 residues. This chain's CDR3 is CASSKQGANTEAFF. As DNA, the CDR3 is TGTGCCAGTAGCAAACAGGGCGCGAACACTGAAGCTTTCTTT.

This clone was counted between two and nine times. The chain uses TRBV12-5 and TRBJ1-1; D remains ambiguous. Germline lookup yields CDR1 LGHNT and CDR2 FRNRAP. The CDR3 has 12 amino acids. The CDR3 DNA sequence: TGTGCCAGCATTAACACGGGGATCAAAGCTTTCTTT. Amino acids: CASINTGIKAFF.

The gene calls are TRBV5-1 and TRBJ2-7; D might be TRBD1 or TRBD2, each matching 5 bases. From germline, CDR1 is SGHRS and CDR2 YFSETQ. This CDR3 is 14 amino acids long. Deletions cut 4 bases from V and 5 bases from J, with 16 bases between. The CDR3 here is CASSPSSRGHEQYF. The CDR3 nucleotides are TGCGCCAGCAGCCCATCTTCCCGGGGCCACGAGCAGTACTTC.

This clone was recorded a few times. The chain has TRBV29-1 and TRBJ2-1; 7 nucleotides agree with TRBD2. Germline CDR1 reads SQVTM; CDR2 reads ANQGSEA. The CDR3 has 15 residues. V gave up 3 bases and J gave up 6 bases; unmatched junction bases: 11. In DNA form, the CDR3 reads TGCAGCGTTGACTTTTTTGCGGGAGCGGGCAATGAGCAGTTCTTC. Translation gives CSVDFFAGAGNEQFF.

The chain has TRBV10-1 and TRBJ1-4; D is perhaps TRBD1 (5 bases). Deletions cut 8 bases from V and 6 bases from J, with 7 bases between. Germline V lookup: CDR1 WNHNN, CDR2 SYGVQD (reference sequence). The CDR3 length is 11 residues. CDR3 DNA sequence: TGCGCCAGCCAAGGGGATGAAAAACTGTTTTTT. It encodes CASQGDEKLFF.

This chain links TRBV18 with TRBJ1-5; D call uncertain. This CDR3 is 13 amino acids long. Germline CDR1 KGHSH, CDR2 LQKENI. V was pared by 5 bases and J by 2 bases, with 7 bases between. The CDR3 sequence: CASSERGNQPQHF. CDR3 bases: TGTGCCAGCTCAGAGAGGGGCAATCAGCCCCAGCATTTT.

The chain is built from TRBV14 and TRBJ2-1; unclear D gene. Trimming took off 0 bases at V and 2 bases at J, with 11 bases between the two ends. Germline V lookup: CDR1 SGHDN, CDR2 FVKESK. The CDR3 is 16 residues long. CDR3 sequence (DNA): TGTGCCAGCAGCCAAGATCGCACACTGGCCTACAATGAGCAGTTCTTC. Its translation: CASSQDRTLAYNEQFF. Drawing the rest from reference TRBV14 and TRBJ2-1, the complete variable domain is EAGVTQFPSHSVIEKGQTVTLRCDPISGHDNLYWYRRVMGKEIKFLLHFVKESKQDESGMPNNRFLAERTGGTYSTLKVQPAELEDSGVYFCASSQDRTLAYNEQFFGPGTRLTVL.

The genes are TRBV19 and TRBJ1-4; D is ambiguous. Trimming left V 2 bases short and J 8 bases short, with 12 bases between. Germline V gene lookup returns CDR1 LNHDA and CDR2 SQIVND (reference sequence). There are 14 residues in the CDR3. CDR3 loop: CASSITVRGEKLFF. CDR3 DNA sequence: TGTGCCAGTAGTATAACCGTTCGGGGAGAAAAACTGTTTTTT.

The V and J genes are TRBV7-1 and TRBJ2-7; 8 bases line up with TRBD1. TRBV7-1 is placed among ORFs of uncertain function. Trimming took 5 bases from V and 4 from J; bases not matched to a gene: 7. This CDR3 is built from 14 residues. The CDR3 nucleotides read TGTGCCAGCAGCCCAGGACAGGGTATATACGAGCAGTACTTC. It codes for CASSPGQGIYEQYF.

The chain is built from TRBV19 and TRBJ2-7; TRBD2 might be the D (6 bases). The CDR3 totals 15 residues. The germline CDR1 and CDR2 sequences are LNHDA and SQIVND (reference sequence). Trimming removed 4 bases from V and 0 bases from J, with 13 bases in between. This CDR3 is CASSTFRSGSYEQYF. DNA of the CDR3: TGTGCCAGTAGTACCTTCCGTAGCGGCTCCTACGAGCAGTACTTC.

This clone is labeled as large. The chain carries TRBV14 and TRBJ1-2; D is ambiguous. The V end was cut by 2 bases, the J end by 4 bases, with 5 bases between. Germline CDR1 is SGHDN and CDR2 is FVKESK. CDR3 length: 12 amino acids. The DNA of the CDR3 is TGTGCCAGCAGCCAACGGACCTATGGCTACACCTTC. It yields the protein CASSQRTYGYTF.

This clone turned up a few times. The CDR3 bases are TGTGCCAGCACCCCGGGACCCTACAATGAGCAGTTCTTC. This gives the protein CASTPGPYNEQFF. The chain carries TRBV12-5 and TRBJ2-1; D may correspond to TRBD1 or TRBD2 (5 bases each). The CDR3 contains 13 residues. CDR1 and CDR2 from the germline V gene are LGHNT and FRNRAP.

The J gene is TRBJ1-5, the V gene TRBV19, with D possibly TRBD1 on 5 matching bases. The V gene lost 1 base and the J gene lost 6 bases, with 13 bases spanning the gap. The CDR3 is 15 amino acids. Germline CDR1 reads LNHDA; CDR2 reads SQIVND (reference sequence). This chain's CDR3 is CASSIAGRDGQPQHF. The DNA of the CDR3 is TGTGCCAGTAGTATAGCGGGCAGGGATGGTCAGCCCCAGCATTTT.

This clone was detected only a few times. The rearrangement uses TRBV11-3 and TRBJ2-7; 10 bases align to TRBD1. V lost 5 bases to trimming and J lost 6 bases; unmatched junction nucleotides: 7. There are 14 residues in the CDR3. From germline, CDR1 is SGHNT and CDR2 YENEEA. CDR3 nucleotides: TGTGCCAGCAGCCCGGGACAGGGGATCGGCGAGCAGTACTTC. This sequence encodes CASSPGQGIGEQYF.

J is TRBJ2-7 and V is TRBV22-1; whether TRBD1, the table's D call, matches the DNA was not checked. TRBV22-1 is designated a pseudogene. The length of the CDR3 is 13 residues. In nucleotides, the CDR3 is TGTGCCAGCAGGGGAGCCGGCTCCTACGAGCAGTACTTC. It is translated as CASRGAGSYEQYF.

The chain links TRBV19 to TRBJ2-1; TRBD2 matches at 7 bases. V lost 3 bases to trimming and J lost 5 bases; unmatched junction nucleotides: 16. The CDR3 runs 18 residues. CDR1 and CDR2 (germline): LNHDA, SQIVND (reference sequence). CDR3 bases: TGTGCCAGTAGTATCTCCCCATTTACTAGCGTGTTGAACAATGAGCAGTTCTTC. Translation gives CASSISPFTSVLNNEQFF. The variable domain in full, with the rest retrieved from reference TRBV19 and TRBJ2-1, is DGGITQSPKYLFRKEGQNVTLSCEQNLNHDAMYWYRQDPGQGLRLIYYSQIVNDFQKGDIAEGYSVSREKKESFPLTVTSAQKNPTAFYLCASSISPFTSVLNNEQFFGPGTRLTVL.

The chain employs TRBV10-2 and TRBJ2-7, with 7 bases that match TRBD2. This CDR3 is built from 14 residues. V dropped 5 bases and J dropped 2; count of bases not matched to a gene: 6. Germline CDR1 is WSHSY and CDR2 is SAAADI. The DNA for the CDR3 is TGCGCCAGCAGTCGGGGGGAGAGTACCTACGAGCAGTACTTC. This translates into CASSRGESTYEQYF.

The chain uses TRBV6-8 and TRBJ1-5; 7 bases map to TRBD1. This CDR3 is 19 amino acids long. The germline V gene encodes CDR1 MNHGY and CDR2 SAAAGT. V trimming: 6 bases; J trimming: 0 bases; junction bases outside the gene matches: 17. The CDR3 sequence: CASSPNRRDSPYSNQPQHF. The CDR3 coding sequence is TGTGCCAGCAGCCCCAACCGCCGGGACAGCCCTTATAGCAATCAGCCCCAGCATTTT.

This clone was seen just once. The gene calls are TRBV7-1 and TRBJ2-1; TRBD1 agrees at 8 bases. TRBV7-1 is assigned to the ORF class and has an uncertain function. This CDR3 has 14 residues. V was pared by 5 bases and J by 6 bases, with 6 bases of the junction left unmatched. The CDR3: CASSLPDRGNEQFF. CDR3 coding DNA: TGTGCCAGCAGCCTCCCTGACAGGGGCAATGAGCAGTTCTTC.

The genes are TRBV19 and TRBJ2-5; tentative D call: TRBD2 (6 bases). Germline lookup yields CDR1 LNHDA and CDR2 SQIVND (reference sequence). Trimming took 4 bases from V and 5 from J, leaving 17 bases between them. This CDR3 has 15 amino acids. The CDR3 sequence: CASSTTSNMRETQYF. The CDR3 DNA reads as TGTGCCAGTAGTACGACTAGTAATATGAGGGAGACCCAGTACTTC.

CDR3 in amino acids: CASSYSSSGAAGEKLFF. As DNA, the CDR3 is TGTGCCAGCAGTTACTCTAGCTCGGGAGCCGCGGGTGAAAAACTGTTTTTT. The V and J genes are TRBV6-8 and TRBJ1-4, with unresolved D. Trimming pared 0 bases from V and 7 bases from J, leaving 18 bases between. The CDR3 loop spans 17 amino acids. Germline CDR1 is MNHGY and CDR2 is SAAAGT.

The chain links TRBV29-1 to TRBJ2-2; 12 positions agree with TRBD1. The CDR3 loop spans 14 amino acids. Germline loops: CDR1 SQVTM, CDR2 ANQGSEA. V shed 6 bases and J 3 bases; nucleotides not matched to a gene: 2. The CDR3, as DNA: TGCAGCGTCGGGACAGGGGGCTACACCGGGGAGCTGTTTTTT. Translated, it gives CSVGTGGYTGELFF.

The V gene is TRBV28, the J gene TRBJ2-7; D call uncertain. With 4 bases removed from V and 3 bases from J, the gap between germline ends came to 10 bases. Germline V lookup: CDR1 MDHEN, CDR2 SYDVKM. The CDR3 has 13 amino acids. This chain's CDR3 is CASSSQNHYEQYF. The CDR3 DNA reads as TGTGCCAGCAGTTCCCAAAATCACTACGAGCAGTACTTC.

The rearrangement links TRBV28 to TRBJ1-2, with D tentatively TRBD1 (6 bases). Germline V gene lookup returns CDR1 MDHEN and CDR2 SYDVKM. CDR3 length equals 15 residues. The germline V and J ends were trimmed by 6 bases and 5 bases, with 19 bases remaining between them. CDR3 region: CASRLVGSRGYGYTF. The CDR3 DNA follows: TGTGCCAGCAGACTGGTAGGGTCAAGGGGGTATGGCTACACCTTC.